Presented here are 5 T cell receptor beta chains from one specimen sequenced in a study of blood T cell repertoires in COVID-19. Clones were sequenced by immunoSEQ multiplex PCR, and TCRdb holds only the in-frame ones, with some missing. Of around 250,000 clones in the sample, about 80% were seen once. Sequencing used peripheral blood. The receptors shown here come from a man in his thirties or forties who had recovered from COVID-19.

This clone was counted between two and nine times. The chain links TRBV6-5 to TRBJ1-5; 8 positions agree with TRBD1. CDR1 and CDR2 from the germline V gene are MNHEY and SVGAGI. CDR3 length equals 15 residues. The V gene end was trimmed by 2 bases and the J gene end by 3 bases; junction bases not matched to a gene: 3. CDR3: CASSYQGAANQPQHF. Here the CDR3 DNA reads TGTGCCAGCAGTTACCAGGGGGCGGCCAATCAGCCCCAGCATTTT.

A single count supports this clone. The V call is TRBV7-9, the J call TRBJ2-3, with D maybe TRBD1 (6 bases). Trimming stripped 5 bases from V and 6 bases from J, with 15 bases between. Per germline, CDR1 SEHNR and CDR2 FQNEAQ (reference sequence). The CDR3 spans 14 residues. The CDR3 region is CASSARTGSDTQYF. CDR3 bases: TGTGCCAGCAGCGCAAGAACAGGGTCCGATACGCAGTATTTT.

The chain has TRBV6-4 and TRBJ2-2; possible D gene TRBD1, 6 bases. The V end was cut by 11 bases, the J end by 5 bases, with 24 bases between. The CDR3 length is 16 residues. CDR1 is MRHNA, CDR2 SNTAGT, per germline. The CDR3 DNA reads TGTGCCGGAACTACGGGACACCCTGGATTTACCGGGGAGCTGTTTTTT. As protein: CAGTTGHPGFTGELFF.

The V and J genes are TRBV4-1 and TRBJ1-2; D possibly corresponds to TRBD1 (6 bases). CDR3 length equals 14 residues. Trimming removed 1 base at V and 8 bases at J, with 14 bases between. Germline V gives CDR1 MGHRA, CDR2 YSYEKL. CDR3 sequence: CASSQVRGAGGYTF. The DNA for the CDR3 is TGCGCCAGCAGCCAAGTACGGGGGGCGGGAGGCTACACCTTC.

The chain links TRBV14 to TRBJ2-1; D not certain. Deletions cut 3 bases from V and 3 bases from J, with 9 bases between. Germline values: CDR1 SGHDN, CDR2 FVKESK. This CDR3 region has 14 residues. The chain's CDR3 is CASSQPGFYNEQFF. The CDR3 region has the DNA TGTGCCAGCAGCCAGCCGGGTTTCTACAATGAGCAGTTCTTC.